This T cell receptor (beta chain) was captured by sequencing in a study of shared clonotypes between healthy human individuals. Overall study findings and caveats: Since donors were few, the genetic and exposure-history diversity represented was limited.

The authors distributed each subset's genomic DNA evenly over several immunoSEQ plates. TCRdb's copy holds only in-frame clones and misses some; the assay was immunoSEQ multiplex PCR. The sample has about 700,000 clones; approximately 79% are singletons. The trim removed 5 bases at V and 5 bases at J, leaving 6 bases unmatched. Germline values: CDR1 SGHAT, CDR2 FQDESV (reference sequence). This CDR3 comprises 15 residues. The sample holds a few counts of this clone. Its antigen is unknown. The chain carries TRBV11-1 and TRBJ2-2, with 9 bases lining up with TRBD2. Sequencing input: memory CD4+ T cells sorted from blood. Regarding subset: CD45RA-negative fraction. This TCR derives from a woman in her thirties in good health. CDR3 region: CASSHRTSATGELFF. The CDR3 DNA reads TGTGCCAGCAGCCACAGGACTAGCGCAACCGGGGAGCTGTTTTTT.